The 20 T cell receptor beta chains below all came from one sample that was sequenced in a study of blood T cells in healthy people across ages. Sample-barcoded 5' priming and a J-beta primer mix drove a second PCR of roughly 6 to 12 cycles. TCRdb passed the 5' RACE reads through MiXCR, listing each CDR3 protein once. The sample holds approximately 1.5 million distinct CDR3 sequences, 35% to 45% seen once. The sequenced sample was blood. All receptors come from a woman between 18 and 29 years old in good health.

The chain is built from TRBV29-1 and TRBJ1-2; D is unresolved. Germline CDR1 and CDR2: SQVTM and ANQGSEA. Deletions cut 8 bases from V and 5 bases from J, with 21 bases between. The CDR3 runs to 14 residues. The CDR3 nucleotides are TGCAGCATTGTTATAAGGGCAGGAGTTTATGGCTACACCTTC. It codes for CSIVIRAGVYGYTF. The entire variable domain, with the rest obtained from reference TRBV29-1 and TRBJ1-2, is as follows: SAVISQKPSRDICQRGTSLTIQCQVDSQVTMMFWYRQQPGQSLTLIATANQGSEATYESGFVIDKFPISRPNLTFSTLTVSNMSPEDSSIYLCSIVIRAGVYGYTFGSGTRLTVV.

The chain links TRBV12-3 or TRBV12-4 to TRBJ1-2; 10 bases map to TRBD1. Trimming at V came to 6 bases and at J to 8 bases, leaving 12 bases not matched to a gene. This CDR3 region has 15 residues. CDR3 DNA: TGTGCCAGCAGAAAAACAAGAGGGACAGGGGAAGGCTACACCTTC. This codes for CASRKTRGTGEGYTF.

This clonotype showed up just a few times. The V gene is TRBV6-6, the J gene TRBJ1-6; D may be TRBD1 (5 bases). CDR1 is MNHNY, CDR2 SVGAGI, per germline (reference sequence). The CDR3 has 13 residues. Trimming pared 6 bases from V and 13 bases from J, leaving 16 bases between. CDR3 sequence: CASSSGFAQPLHF. The CDR3 bases are TGTGCCAGCAGCTCAGGGTTTGCCCAGCCCCTCCACTTT.

The chain employs TRBV7-2 and TRBJ2-1; the match to TRBD2 covers 15 bases. The V gene end was trimmed by 4 bases and the J gene end by 5 bases; junction bases not matched to a gene: 9. Per germline, CDR1 SGHTA and CDR2 FQGNSA. CDR3 length: 18 residues. This chain's CDR3 is CASSSTGLAGGSNNEQFF. The CDR3 DNA follows: TGTGCCAGCAGCTCCACGGGACTAGCGGGAGGATCGAACAATGAGCAGTTCTTC.

The chain combines TRBV3-1 with TRBJ2-2; 10 positions match TRBD2. CDR3 size: 18 residues. With V trimmed by 1 base and J by 0 bases, 5 bases remained unmatched. Germline lookup yields CDR1 LGHDT and CDR2 YNNKEL (reference sequence). The CDR3: CASSQVLAGASNTGELFF. As DNA, the CDR3 is TGTGCCAGCAGCCAAGTCCTAGCGGGGGCTTCGAACACCGGGGAGCTGTTTTTT.

This chain links TRBV27 with TRBJ1-6; D uncertain. Germline CDR1 MNHEY, CDR2 SMNVEV (reference sequence). CDR3 length equals 15 residues. Trimming stripped 8 bases from V and 0 bases from J, with 11 bases between. CDR3 nucleotides: TGTGCCAGCGGCCCGGTGAGCTCCTATAATTCACCCCTCCACTTT. It specifies CASGPVSSYNSPLHF.

The gene calls are TRBV7-2 and TRBJ2-7; D is unclear. V was cut by 3 bases and J by 3 bases, with 6 bases left in between. CDR3 length: 12 amino acids. Germline CDR1 is SGHTA and CDR2 is FQGNSA. CDR3 DNA sequence: TGTGCCAGCAGCTTCGACATCTACGAGCAGTACTTC. Translated, it gives CASSFDIYEQYF.

The chain is built from TRBV2 and TRBJ2-3; 7 bases agree with TRBD1. Trimming removed 6 bases from V and 0 bases from J; junction bases left unmatched: 6. CDR3 length: 15 residues. Germline V lookup: CDR1 SNHLY, CDR2 FYNNEI. As DNA, the CDR3 is TGTGCCAGCAGAGCACAGGGGATGAGCACAGATACGCAGTATTTT. It yields the protein CASRAQGMSTDTQYF. Together with reference TRBV2 and TRBJ2-3, the CDR3 gives the full variable domain: EPEVTQTPSHQVTQMGQEVILRCVPISNHLYFYWYRQILGQKVEFLVSFYNNEISEKSEIFDDQFSVERPDGSNFTLKIRSTKLEDSAMYFCASRAQGMSTDTQYFGPGTRLTVL.

This clonotype was observed at least ten times. The CDR3 sequence is CASSSTGFYGYTF. CDR3 in DNA: TGTGCCAGCAGTTCAACAGGGTTTTATGGCTACACCTTC. The chain links TRBV7-2 to TRBJ1-2, with a tentative D call TRBD1 (6 bases). Trimming cost V 6 bases and J 5 bases, with 13 bases left between them. The CDR3 is made up of 13 amino acids. Germline V CDR1 and CDR2: SGHTA, FQGNSA.

This chain connects TRBV30 to TRBJ2-7; 8 bases agree with TRBD1. After removal of 2 bases from V and 6 bases from J, the junction contained 6 bases not matched to a gene. The CDR3 is 13 amino acids. CDR1 and CDR2 (germline): GTSNPN, SVGIG (reference sequence). The CDR3 loop reads CAWSRQGAGEQYF. For the CDR3, the DNA is TGTGCCTGGAGTCGGCAGGGGGCCGGCGAGCAGTACTTC.

This clonotype was detected many times. The chain joins TRBV20-1 to TRBJ2-7; D not resolved. Germline CDR1 DFQATT, CDR2 SNEGSKA (reference sequence). The CDR3 extends over 14 amino acids. Deletions cut 0 bases from V and 2 bases from J, with 11 bases between. The CDR3 is CSARDGRGAYEQYF. The CDR3 region has the DNA TGCAGTGCTAGAGACGGAAGAGGTGCCTACGAGCAGTACTTC.

This clonotype is a singleton in its sample. V usage is TRBV19 and J usage is TRBJ1-6; 8 bases are shared with TRBD1. CDR1 is LNHDA and CDR2 is SQIVND in the germline V gene (reference sequence). The trim removed 5 bases at V and 8 bases at J, leaving 11 bases unmatched. The CDR3 is 16 residues long. CDR3 nucleotides: TGTGCCAGTAGTTACCGGGACAGGCTACCGGATTCACCCCTCCACTTT. The encoded protein is CASSYRDRLPDSPLHF.

This clonotype was seen a handful of times. The rearrangement joins TRBV29-1 to TRBJ1-2; the D is unclear. This CDR3 has 13 amino acids. Trimming stripped 0 bases from V and 9 bases from J, with 14 bases between. Germline V gene sequence: CDR1 SQVTM, CDR2 ANQGSEA. CDR3 nucleotides: TGCAGCGTTGAAGATAAGGTGGAGGGCCGCTACACCTTC. Translated: CSVEDKVEGRYTF.

To note about this clonotype: The CDR3 ends on some other residue instead of the conserved phenylalanine or tryptophan, so this is likely a read error. V gene TRBV9 combines with J gene TRBJ2-6; no firm D call. The CDR3 consists of 17 residues. The germline V gene encodes CDR1 SGDLS and CDR2 YYNGEE. V lost 2 bases and J 0 bases, leaving 12 bases between the germline ends. DNA for the CDR3: TGTGCCAGCAGCGTTTCGGGTCTTACCTCTGGGGCCAACGTCCTGACTTCC. Translation gives CASSVSGLTSGANVLTS.

CDR3 in amino acids: CASSVAGEDYNEQFF. The CDR3 DNA reads TGTGCCAGCAGCGTAGCGGGGGAGGACTACAATGAGCAGTTCTTC. The J gene is TRBJ2-1, the V gene TRBV9; possible D gene TRBD2, 6 bases. In germline, CDR1 is SGDLS, CDR2 YYNGEE. This CDR3 spans 15 amino acids. V lost 0 bases and J lost 3, with 10 bases in between. Combining the CDR3 with reference TRBV9 and TRBJ2-1 gives the whole variable domain DSGVTQTPKHLITATGQRVTLRCSPRSGDLSVYWYQQSLDQGLQFLIQYYNGEERAKGNILERFSAQQFPDLHSELNLSSLELGDSALYFCASSVAGEDYNEQFFGPGTRLTVL.

Comment on this clonotype: Germline is not matched at one junction end, which may reflect a read error. The V and J genes are TRBV6-1 and TRBJ1-2, with D tentatively TRBD1 (5 bases). CDR1 MNHNS and CDR2 SASEGT come from the germline V gene. The CDR3 covers 14 residues. CDR3 loop: CAGTRGGVNYSYTF. The CDR3 DNA follows: TGTGCCGGGACGCGCGGGGGGGTAAACTATAGCTACACCTTC.

The V gene is TRBV20-1, the J gene TRBJ2-3, with D unresolved. The CDR3 consists of 15 residues. Trimming removed 0 bases at V and 2 bases at J, with 12 bases between. In germline, CDR1 is DFQATT, CDR2 SNEGSKA (reference sequence). CDR3 sequence reads: CSARDRVGYTDTQYF. The CDR3 coding sequence is TGCAGTGCTAGAGATCGGGTGGGGTACACAGATACGCAGTATTTT.

The V and J genes are TRBV6-5 and TRBJ1-4; D might be TRBD1 (5 bases). Trimming took off 0 bases at V and 7 bases at J, with 12 bases between the two ends. The CDR3 contains 15 residues. Germline V CDR1 and CDR2: MNHEY, SVGAGI. CDR3 nucleotide sequence: TGTGCCAGCAGTTACTCGGACATGGGTAGTGAAAAACTGTTTTTT. It is translated as CASSYSDMGSEKLFF.

The chain's CDR3 is CSARKVRNQPQHF. For the CDR3, the DNA is TGCAGTGCTAGAAAAGTGAGGAATCAGCCCCAGCATTTT. The chain employs TRBV20-1 and TRBJ1-5; D is unclear. This CDR3 region has 13 residues. In germline, CDR1 is DFQATT, CDR2 SNEGSKA (reference sequence). Trimming took off 2 bases at V and 4 bases at J, with 9 bases between the two ends.

V and J are TRBV20-1 and TRBJ1-1; D might be TRBD1 (6 bases). The V end was cut by 0 bases, the J end by 7 bases, with 18 bases between. From germline, CDR1 is DFQATT and CDR2 SNEGSKA (reference sequence). The CDR3 totals 15 residues. CDR3 residues: CSARDPAGALSEAFF. CDR3 DNA sequence: TGCAGTGCTAGAGATCCCGCAGGGGCCCTTAGTGAAGCTTTCTTT.